The subject of this entry is one TCR beta chain. The J segment lost 2 bases and the V segment lost 3 bases, leaving 8 bases of the junction unmatched. This CDR3 is built from 16 residues. Germline V CDR1 and CDR2: SGHRS, YFSETQ. These data are taken from a study of blood T cell repertoires in COVID-19. Study context: Sites across the United States, Italy and Spain contributed samples from acute and convalescent COVID-19. Sources were T cells, B-cell-depleted T cells, or PBMCs; the material itself was cDNA or gDNA.

In the authors' methods: Amplification of reference gene primers provided the estimated nucleated cell counts. Method: immunoSEQ multiplex PCR; TCRdb's copy keeps in-frame clones and lacks some. V and J calls and clone size are as listed in that table; D and trimming were resolved from the DNA. The table shows some 150,000 clones, with approximately 86% occurring only once. The material sequenced was peripheral blood. The receptor comes from a human donor in a cohort sampled during active COVID-19. V gene TRBV5-1 combines with J gene TRBJ1-3; 7 bases are shared with TRBD1. The DNA for the CDR3 is TGCGCCAGCAGCTCCTCTGGGACAGCGGCTGGAAACACCATATATTTT. Translated: CASSSSGTAAGNTIYF.